Sequencing of this TCR beta chain was carried out in a study of blood T cell repertoires in COVID-19. Study processing details: Using reference gene primer amplification, nucleated cell counts were estimated. Assay: immunoSEQ multiplex PCR; the TCRdb copy retains only in-frame clones and omits some. That table is the source of V, J and clone size, and D and trimming were worked out from the DNA. The sample holds about 190,000 clones, roughly nine tenths seen once. This CDR3 is 14 amino acids long. V shed 4 bases and J shed 4 bases, with 10 bases lying between them. Germline CDR1 reads SNHLY; CDR2 reads FYNNEI. Those enrolled, adults aged roughly 18 to 95 years, came from around 25 US areas. Clinical history reported by participants formed the basis on which cohorts were assigned.

The sequenced sample was PBMCs or T cells enriched from blood (not recorded which). The rearrangement joins TRBV2 to TRBJ1-4; D is perhaps TRBD1 (5 bases). The receptor comes from a woman aged 40 to 55 in a cohort exposed to, infected with or recovered from COVID-19 (not recorded which). The CDR3 reads CASSAHRSNEKLFF. Here the CDR3 DNA reads TGTGCCAGCAGTGCTCACAGGAGTAATGAAAAACTGTTTTTT.